The T cell receptor beta chain under discussion was sequenced for a study of blood T cell repertoires in COVID-19. Looking at the study overall: Acute-phase and convalescent COVID-19 samples originated in the United States, Italy and Spain. PBMCs, B-cell-depleted T cells, or T cells provided the cDNA or gDNA that made up the material.

In the original workflow: Using reference gene primer amplification, nucleated cell counts were estimated. The table came from immunoSEQ multiplex PCR; TCRdb's copy has only in-frame clones and leaves some out. V and J calls and clone size come straight from that table; D and trimming were deduced from the DNA. Of roughly 60,000 clones in the sample, about four fifths were seen once. The V gene lost 5 bases and the J gene lost 8 bases, with 15 bases spanning the gap. The CDR3 is 13 amino acids. The germline V gene encodes CDR1 SGHAT and CDR2 FQNNGV. Sequencing used peripheral blood. V usage is TRBV11-2 and J usage is TRBJ1-2; D not certain. This TCR was recovered from a human donor in a cohort sampled during active COVID-19. CDR3 sequence: CASSPPGGLGYTF. CDR3 nucleotides: TGTGCCAGCAGCCCGCCAGGCGGGTTGGGCTACACCTTC.